This TCR beta chain is drawn from a study of beta chain features in type 1 diabetes. Study-level points and caveats: TCRB CDR3s from Type 1 diabetes patients were moderately but significantly shorter in all four CD4+ subsets.

Only one heparinised blood draw was taken per donor, and its volume averaged approximately 0.11 L. CD4+ naive, central memory, regulatory and stem cell-like memory subsets were isolated by sorting on CD45RO/CCR7/CD25/CD127/CD95/CD27. The J segment lost 3 bases and the V segment lost 5 bases, leaving 10 bases of the junction unmatched. CDR1 MDHEN and CDR2 SYDVKM come from the germline V gene. The CDR3 loop spans 16 amino acids. What was sequenced were expressed TCRB transcripts, since all of the isolated RNA had been reverse transcribed. Reads from naive, central memory and regulatory T cell samples averaged approximately 3.4 million. Assay: immunoSEQ multiplex PCR; the TCRdb copy retains only in-frame clones and omits some. The sample yields about 160,000 clones, approximately 8.1% seen once. Only a few counts were recorded for this clone. Antigen unknown.

This receptor was taken from a man aged 18 to 30 with type 1 diabetes. The sample comprised central memory CD4+ T cells from blood. The chain joins TRBV28 to TRBJ2-1, with 7 bases lining up with TRBD2. CDR3 loop: CASSPPGTIYYNEQFF. The CDR3 DNA reads as TGTGCCAGCAGTCCCCCCGGGACTATTTACTACAATGAGCAGTTCTTC.